These 32 T cell receptor beta chains came from one sample sequenced in a study of shared clonotypes between healthy human individuals (dated by TCRdb to between 2020 and 2021). CD8 naive samples were CD45RO-negative cells positively selected for CCR7, giving a CD45RA+CCR7+ population that excluded TemRA cells. The library was built by means of the immunoSEQ multiplex PCR assay. This is the immuneACCESS table as TCRdb keeps it, with only in-frame sequences that have V and J called. A part of the clones is gone; compared with another copy, unresolved V genes explain less than half, and the rest is unexplained. The table for this sample lists millions of clones; about 95% of them were counted only once. Around 1.1% of the sample is taken by the ten largest. The specimen was naive CD8+ T cells sorted from blood. This specimen's cell subset or site label, per the study, means: CD45RA+CCR7+. These TCRs come from a man aged 18 to 29 in good health.

The chain couples TRBV4-1 to TRBJ2-2, with D tentatively TRBD1 or TRBD2 (7 bases each). V lost 0 bases and J lost 10, with 12 bases in between. Germline V gene sequence: CDR1 MGHRA, CDR2 YSYEKL. This CDR3 is built from 14 residues. Here the CDR3 reads CASSQDQGGEELFF. In DNA, the CDR3 is TGCGCCAGCAGCCAAGATCAGGGGGGGGAGGAGCTGTTTTTT.

The gene calls are TRBV27 and TRBJ1-2; no firm D call. CDR3 size: 13 residues. In germline, CDR1 is MNHEY, CDR2 SMNVEV (reference sequence). Trimming left V 0 bases short and J 1 base short, with 3 bases between. CDR3 sequence reads: CASSLSINYGYTF. In DNA, the CDR3 is TGTGCCAGCAGTTTATCTATTAACTATGGCTACACCTTC.

On this clone: Other DNA variants within this sample encode the same CDR3. CDR3 nucleotides: TGTGCCAGCAGCGTACAGGGGGAAGAGACCCAGTACTTC. Amino acid sequence: CASSVQGEETQYF. The chain joins TRBV13 to TRBJ2-5, with 8 bases matching TRBD1. V lost 5 bases to trimming and J lost 3 bases; unmatched junction nucleotides: 2. Looked up from germline, CDR1 is PRHDT and CDR2 is FYEKMQ (reference sequence). This CDR3 is built from 13 residues. Supplemented by reference TRBV13 and TRBJ2-5, the full variable domain reads AAGVIQSPRHLIKEKRETATLKCYPIPRHDTVYWYQQGPGQDPQFLISFYEKMQSDKGSIPDRFSAQQFSDYHSELNMSSLELGDSALYFCASSVQGEETQYFGPGTRLLVL.

The chain combines TRBV7-9 with TRBJ2-7; 11 bases line up with TRBD2. J lost 2 bases, V lost 4 bases, and 7 bases had no gene match. The CDR3 extends over 16 amino acids. Germline CDR1 is SEHNR and CDR2 is FQNEAQ (reference sequence). This chain's CDR3 is CASSSEGLAETYEQYF. The CDR3 DNA follows: TGTGCCAGCAGCTCCGAGGGACTAGCGGAGACCTACGAGCAGTACTTC.

The J gene is TRBJ2-5, the V gene TRBV5-4, with 11 bases that match TRBD1. The V gene's germline CDR1 is SGHNT and CDR2 YYREEE (reference sequence). The CDR3 length is 15 residues. Trimming at V came to 0 bases and at J to 3 bases, leaving 1 base not matched to a gene. The CDR3 is CASSLGTGGEETQYF. The CDR3 DNA is TGTGCCAGCAGCTTGGGGACAGGGGGCGAAGAGACCCAGTACTTC.

The chain carries TRBV7-9 and TRBJ2-7; a weak D match, TRBD2 (6 bases). The CDR3 length is 16 residues. With 0 bases removed from V and 0 bases from J, the gap between germline ends came to 12 bases. The germline V gene encodes CDR1 SEHNR and CDR2 FQNEAQ (reference sequence). The CDR3 loop is CASSLAPGLFSYEQYF. CDR3 DNA sequence: TGTGCCAGCAGCTTAGCGCCGGGACTCTTCTCCTACGAGCAGTACTTC.

The chain uses TRBV14 and TRBJ2-6; D is unresolved. Germline CDR1 reads SGHDN; CDR2 reads FVKESK. The CDR3 spans 16 residues. Trimming cost V 3 bases and J 3 bases, with 12 bases left between them. CDR3 sequence (DNA): TGTGCCAGCAGCCAGTTTCCGCCCTTTGGGGCCAACGTCCTGACTTTC. Protein sequence: CASSQFPPFGANVLTF.

This sequence joins TRBV5-6 and TRBJ1-1; perhaps TRBD1 as D (6 bases). V gave up 0 bases and J gave up 0 bases, with 9 bases separating them. The germline gives CDR1 SGHDT, CDR2 YYEEEE. This CDR3 spans 15 amino acids. CDR3 residues: CASSLVQGLNTEAFF. In DNA, the CDR3 is TGTGCCAGCAGCTTGGTTCAGGGGCTGAACACTGAAGCTTTCTTT. Drawing the rest from reference TRBV5-6 and TRBJ1-1, the complete variable domain is DAGVTQSPTHLIKTRGQQVTLRCSPKSGHDTVSWYQQALGQGPQFIFQYYEEEERQRGNFPDRFSGHQFPNYSSELNVNALLLGDSALYLCASSLVQGLNTEAFFGQGTRLTVV.

V and J are TRBV7-8 and TRBJ2-2; TRBD2 might be the D (6 bases). The V gene's germline CDR1 is SGHVS and CDR2 FQNEAQ. The V end was cut by 0 bases, the J end by 8 bases, with 10 bases between. This CDR3 has 14 amino acids. CDR3 region: CASSLAGGRGELFF. The CDR3 region has the DNA TGTGCCAGCAGCTTAGCGGGAGGCCGGGGGGAGCTGTTTTTT.

As concerns this clone: The same CDR3 can be traced to other DNA sequences in this sample. The chain uses TRBV7-9 and TRBJ2-1; tentative D call: TRBD1 (6 bases). The CDR3 spans 15 residues. Between the trimmed V and J ends, which lost 5 bases and 1 base, there was a span of 12 bases. CDR1 is SEHNR and CDR2 is FQNEAQ in the germline V gene (reference sequence). CDR3 sequence reads: CASSLRQGSYNEQFF. In DNA form, the CDR3 reads TGTGCCAGCAGCCTCCGGCAGGGGTCCTACAATGAGCAGTTCTTC.

This rearrangement joins TRBV4-3 to TRBJ2-1; 10 bases are shared with TRBD2. From germline, CDR1 is LGHNA and CDR2 YSLEER. This CDR3 has 15 amino acids. Trimming cost V 3 bases and J 5 bases; bases outside gene matches: 4. CDR3 nucleotides: TGCGCCAGCAGCCAGACTAGCGGGCACCACAATGAGCAGTTCTTC. It encodes CASSQTSGHHNEQFF.

The chain uses TRBV2 and TRBJ1-2; no definite D call. There are 16 residues in the CDR3. CDR1 and CDR2 (germline): SNHLY, FYNNEI. Deletions cut 0 bases from V and 4 bases from J, with 15 bases between. The CDR3 loop reads CASSEATEGRSYGYTF. As DNA, the CDR3 is TGTGCCAGCAGTGAAGCCACAGAAGGGCGCAGCTATGGCTACACCTTC.

CDR3 sequence: CASSLVGGGYTF. CDR3 coding DNA: TGTGCCAGCAGCTTGGTCGGGGGCGGCTACACCTTC. The chain recombines TRBV5-6 with TRBJ1-2; D may be TRBD1 (6 bases). V was clipped by 0 bases and J by 8 bases, with 8 bases between them. CDR1 is SGHDT, CDR2 YYEEEE, per germline. The CDR3 is made up of 12 amino acids.

V usage is TRBV10-3 and J usage is TRBJ2-7; D assignment may be TRBD1 or TRBD2 (5 bases each). The CDR3 contains 14 residues. Looked up from germline, CDR1 is ENHRY and CDR2 is SYGVKD. V was shortened by 5 bases and J by 6 bases, with 17 bases between the two germline ends. In DNA, the CDR3 is TGTGCCATCAGTACCGGGACGGAATTGCTCGAGCAGTACTTC. This encodes CAISTGTELLEQYF.

Details on this clone: The same CDR3 also results from other DNA sequences found in this sample. V and J are TRBV30 and TRBJ2-7; D not certain. This CDR3 comprises 11 residues. Germline lookup yields CDR1 GTSNPN and CDR2 SVGIG (reference sequence). Trimming left V 2 bases short and J 2 bases short, with 4 bases between. The CDR3 region has the DNA TGTGCCTGGAGTCACACCTACGAGCAGTACTTC. Translating gives CAWSHTYEQYF. Using reference TRBV30 and TRBJ2-7 for the parts outside the CDR3, the full variable domain is SQTIHQWPATLVQPVGSPLSLECTVEGTSNPNLYWYRQAAGRGLQLLFYSVGIGQISSEVPQNLSASRPQDRQFILSSKKLLLSDSGFYLCAWSHTYEQYFGPGTRLTVT.

The rearrangement joins TRBV5-6 to TRBJ1-4; no definite D call. Germline CDR1 and CDR2: SGHDT and YYEEEE. There are 13 residues in the CDR3. V shed 4 bases and J shed 4 bases, with 8 bases lying between them. CDR3 bases: TGTGCCAGCAGCGCGGACGGTAATGAAAAACTGTTTTTT. This codes for CASSADGNEKLFF.

The chain links TRBV9 to TRBJ2-7; D assignment may be TRBD1 or TRBD2 (5 bases each). The V end lost 2 bases, the J end lost 4 bases, and 16 bases lay between the germline ends. Germline V gene lookup returns CDR1 SGDLS and CDR2 YYNGEE. The CDR3 covers 15 residues. The CDR3 region has the DNA TGTGCCAGCAGCGTCACCGTTGGGGGATTTTACGAGCAGTACTTC. Its translation: CASSVTVGGFYEQYF.

This clone came up a few times. The rearrangement uses TRBV4-1 and TRBJ1-6; 7 bases match TRBD1. With V trimmed by 1 base and J by 6 bases, 3 bases remained unmatched. The germline CDR1 and CDR2 sequences are MGHRA and YSYEKL. The CDR3 is 15 amino acids. CDR3 region: CASSQVGTVNSPLHF. CDR3 nucleotide sequence: TGCGCCAGCAGCCAAGTGGGGACAGTTAATTCACCCCTCCACTTT.

This clone showed up just once. The V call is TRBV4-1, the J call TRBJ2-7; D remains unclear. This CDR3 has 15 residues. Trimming took off 0 bases at V and 3 bases at J, with 12 bases between the two ends. The germline V gene has CDR1 MGHRA and CDR2 YSYEKL. The CDR3 loop reads CASSQERQVNYEQYF. As DNA, the CDR3 is TGCGCCAGCAGCCAAGAACGGCAGGTTAACTACGAGCAGTACTTC.

This chain uses TRBV7-3 with TRBJ2-5; D is uncertain. Trimming cost V 4 bases and J 3 bases, with 9 bases left between them. Germline CDR1 SGHTA, CDR2 FQGTGA. This CDR3 has 13 residues. CDR3 in amino acids: CASSSHTKETQYF. CDR3 bases: TGTGCCAGCAGCTCACACACCAAAGAGACCCAGTACTTC.

The chain is built from TRBV10-1 and TRBJ2-1, with TRBD2 matching over 8 bases. Germline assignment: CDR1 WNHNN and CDR2 SYGVQD (reference sequence). This CDR3 spans 15 amino acids. V shed 3 bases, J shed 2 bases, and the junction held 3 bases outside the gene matches. The DNA of the CDR3 is TGCGCCAGCAGTGAATCGCGGGGGGCCTACAATGAGCAGTTCTTC. Translation: CASSESRGAYNEQFF.

V and J are TRBV9 and TRBJ2-1; perhaps TRBD2 as D (6 bases). CDR1 is SGDLS and CDR2 is YYNGEE in the germline V gene. V was cut by 5 bases and J by 7 bases, with 19 bases left in between. The CDR3 loop spans 15 amino acids. CDR3 DNA sequence: TGTGCCAGCAGTGGCGGGCTAGGGGCGGGGAATGAGCAGTTCTTC. Its translation: CASSGGLGAGNEQFF.

As concerns this clone: Different DNA sequences within this sample yield the same CDR3. The rearrangement joins TRBV5-4 to TRBJ2-7; D tentatively fits TRBD1 or TRBD2 (5 bases each). The V and J ends lost 0 bases and 4 bases respectively, with 11 bases between them. CDR1 SGHNT and CDR2 YYREEE come from the germline V gene (reference sequence). This CDR3 spans 14 amino acids. CDR3 region: CASSLVGATYEQYF. The CDR3 bases are TGTGCCAGCAGCTTGGTCGGGGCAACTTACGAGCAGTACTTC. Complete variable domain (other parts from reference TRBV5-4 and TRBJ2-7): ETGVTQSPTHLIKTRGQQVTLRCSSQSGHNTVSWYQQALGQGPQFIFQYYREEENGRGNFPPRFSGLQFPNYSSELNVNALELDDSALYLCASSLVGATYEQYFGPGTRLTVT.

In this sample, this clone turned up a few times. V usage is TRBV7-9 and J usage is TRBJ1-2, with 8 bases matching TRBD1. CDR1 is SEHNR, CDR2 FQNEAQ, per germline (reference sequence). V trimming: 4 bases; J trimming: 3 bases; junction bases outside the gene matches: 7. CDR3 length: 15 residues. Here the CDR3 DNA reads TGTGCCAGCAGCTCCATTCAGGGGGCGGACTATGGCTACACCTTC. This translates into CASSSIQGADYGYTF.

The chain combines TRBV19 with TRBJ2-7, with 7 bases matching TRBD2. CDR1 is LNHDA and CDR2 is SQIVND in the germline V gene (reference sequence). Trimming took 10 bases from V and 2 from J; bases not matched to a gene: 8. CDR3 length: 13 residues. CDR3 coding DNA: TGTGCCACCCTAAAGCGGGGAACCTACGAGCAGTACTTC. It specifies CATLKRGTYEQYF.

The table lists this clone with a count of one. V gene TRBV5-5 combines with J gene TRBJ1-1, with D uncertain. V was shortened by 0 bases and J by 4 bases, with 7 bases between the two germline ends. The CDR3 extends over 13 amino acids. Per germline, CDR1 SGHKS and CDR2 YYEKEE (reference sequence). CDR3 loop: CASSLEPGTEAFF. CDR3 nucleotide sequence: TGTGCCAGCAGCTTGGAGCCGGGCACTGAAGCTTTCTTT. Using reference TRBV5-5 and TRBJ1-1 for the parts outside the CDR3, the full variable domain is DAGVTQSPTHLIKTRGQQVTLRCSPISGHKSVSWYQQVLGQGPQFIFQYYEKEERGRGNFPDRFSARQFPNYSSELNVNALLLGDSALYLCASSLEPGTEAFFGQGTRLTVV.

The chain has TRBV6-1 and TRBJ1-6; TRBD1 is a possible D gene (5 bases). V was clipped by 3 bases and J by 2 bases, with 14 bases between them. CDR3 length: 17 residues. The germline V gene encodes CDR1 MNHNS and CDR2 SASEGT. CDR3 bases: TGTGCCAGCAGTGAGGGGGTTGTAGCAACCTATAATTCACCCCTCCACTTT. Amino acids: CASSEGVVATYNSPLHF.

This clone was detected once. V and J are TRBV5-4 and TRBJ2-7; D is uncertain. CDR1 and CDR2 from the germline V gene are SGHNT and YYREEE (reference sequence). This CDR3 region has 13 residues. Trimming took 5 bases from V and 1 from J, leaving 10 bases between them. The CDR3 spells CASSPGFSYEQYF. The CDR3 DNA follows: TGTGCCAGCAGTCCCGGATTTTCCTACGAGCAGTACTTC.

This chain connects TRBV7-2 to TRBJ2-2; perhaps D is TRBD1 or TRBD2 (5 bases each). CDR3 size: 14 residues. V lost 5 bases and J 4 bases, leaving 11 bases between the germline ends. Germline CDR1 is SGHTA and CDR2 is FQGNSA. This CDR3 reads CASSPRGSTGELFF. The CDR3 DNA reads as TGTGCCAGCAGCCCGAGGGGTAGCACCGGGGAGCTGTTTTTT. Filled out from reference TRBV7-2 and TRBJ2-2, the complete variable domain reads GAGVSQSPSNKVTEKGKDVELRCDPISGHTALYWYRQSLGQGLEFLIYFQGNSAPDKSGLPSDRFSAERTGGSVSTLTIQRTQQEDSAVYLCASSPRGSTGELFFGEGSRLTVL.

This chain connects TRBV6-6 to TRBJ2-3; 11 bases agree with TRBD2. The J segment lost 5 bases and the V segment lost 6 bases, leaving 4 bases of the junction unmatched. CDR3 length: 14 amino acids. CDR1 and CDR2 from the germline V gene are MNHNY and SVGAGI (reference sequence). The CDR3 coding sequence is TGTGCCAGCAGCTTAGCGGGGGGGCGAGATACGCAGTATTTT. This encodes CASSLAGGRDTQYF.

The V and J genes are TRBV7-9 and TRBJ2-2, with D hard to call. This CDR3 has 16 amino acids. From germline, CDR1 is SEHNR and CDR2 FQNEAQ (reference sequence). V was shortened by 1 base and J by 2 bases, with 11 bases between the two germline ends. CDR3: CASSLDWGLNTGELFF. CDR3 nucleotide sequence: TGTGCCAGCAGCTTAGATTGGGGATTAAACACCGGGGAGCTGTTTTTT.

The rearrangement uses TRBV5-1 and TRBJ1-4, with D uncertain. CDR1 SGHRS and CDR2 YFSETQ come from the germline V gene. V lost 0 bases and J lost 6, with 9 bases in between. The CDR3 loop spans 14 amino acids. The CDR3 reads CASSLEPSDEKLFF. The CDR3 DNA is TGCGCCAGCAGCTTGGAACCGTCAGATGAAAAACTGTTTTTT.